This T cell receptor (beta chain) was identified during a study of blood T cell repertoires in COVID-19. Study-wide background: Sample material is recorded as cDNA or gDNA derived from T cells, B-cell-depleted T cells, or PBMCs.

In germline, CDR1 is SGHVS, CDR2 FNYEAQ. J lost 4 bases, V lost 5 bases, and 2 bases had no gene match. The CDR3 runs to 13 residues. Original processing methods: Estimation of nucleated cell counts relied on the amplification of reference gene primers. Produced via immunoSEQ multiplex PCR; TCRdb's table is partial and in-frame only. That table furnishes V, J and clone size, whereas the DNA furnished D and trimming. Among more than 45,000 clones listed, almost 85% were seen once. The origin of this receptor is a human donor in a cohort sampled during active COVID-19. The V call is TRBV7-6, the J call TRBJ1-3; TRBD1 matches at 7 bases. The specimen was peripheral blood. This chain's CDR3 is CASSLGQGNTIYF. The CDR3 bases are TGTGCCAGCAGCCTGGGACAGGGAAACACCATATATTTT.